This T cell receptor beta chain was found in a study of early T cells in non-severe SARS-CoV-2 infection. Study-level background: Sequencing input comprised bulk RNA from unsorted whole blood; chain pairing was not available.

Unique molecular identifier tags were affixed to discrete cDNA molecules. TCRdb reprocessed the 5' RACE reads with MiXCR, giving one entry per CDR3 protein. The profile shows roughly 43,000 distinct CDR3 sequences, around 23% of them singletons. V dropped 0 bases and J dropped 6 bases, with 14 bases sitting between them. The CDR3 loop spans 15 amino acids. Germline-derived CDR1 and CDR2 are MNHEY and SVGAGI. This clonotype occurred a few times. Its target is not known. Study results and caveats: Database matching using VDJdb favored anti-spike CD8 responses, with private and CD4 specificities left missing.

This receptor was taken from an adult who was a healthcare worker with PCR-confirmed SARS-CoV-2 infection or an uninfected control (not recorded which). The sample consisted of whole blood, taken at baseline. The chain has TRBV6-5 and TRBJ1-2; D call uncertain. The CDR3 sequence: CASSYSRVRYDGYTF. CDR3 nucleotides: TGTGCCAGCAGTTACTCTAGGGTCAGATATGATGGCTACACCTTC.